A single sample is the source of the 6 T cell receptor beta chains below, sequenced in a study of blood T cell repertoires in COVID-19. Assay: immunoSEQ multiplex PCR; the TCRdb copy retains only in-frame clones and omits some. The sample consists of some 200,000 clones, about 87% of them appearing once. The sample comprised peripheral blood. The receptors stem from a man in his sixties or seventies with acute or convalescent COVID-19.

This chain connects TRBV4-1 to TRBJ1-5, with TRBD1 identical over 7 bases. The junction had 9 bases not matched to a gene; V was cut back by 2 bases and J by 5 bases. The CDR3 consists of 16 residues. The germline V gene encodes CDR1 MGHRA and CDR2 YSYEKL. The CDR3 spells CASSQPLGRGDQPQHF. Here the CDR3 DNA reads TGCGCCAGCAGCCAACCTTTGGGCAGGGGGGATCAGCCCCAGCATTTT.

In DNA form, the CDR3 reads TGCGCCAGCAGCTTGACACTAGCGGGAAGCACCGGGGAGCTGTTTTTT. This codes for CASSLTLAGSTGELFF. The chain joins TRBV5-1 to TRBJ2-2; 10 positions match TRBD2. The V and J ends lost 1 base and 4 bases, in that order; junction bases with no gene match: 4. This CDR3 spans 16 amino acids. Germline V CDR1 and CDR2: SGHRS, YFSETQ.

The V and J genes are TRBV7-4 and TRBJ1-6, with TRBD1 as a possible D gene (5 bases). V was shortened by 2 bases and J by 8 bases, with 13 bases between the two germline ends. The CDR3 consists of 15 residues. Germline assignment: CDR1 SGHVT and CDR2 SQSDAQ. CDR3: CASSLHYRLDSPLHF. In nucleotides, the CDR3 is TGTGCCAGCAGCTTACATTACAGGTTAGATTCACCCCTCCACTTT.

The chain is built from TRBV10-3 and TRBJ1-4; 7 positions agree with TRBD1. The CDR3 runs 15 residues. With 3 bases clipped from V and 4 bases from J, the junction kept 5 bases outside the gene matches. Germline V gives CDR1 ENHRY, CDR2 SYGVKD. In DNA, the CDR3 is TGTGCCATCAGTGATTCAGGGGGGCGTAATGAAAAACTGTTTTTT. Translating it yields CAISDSGGRNEKLFF.

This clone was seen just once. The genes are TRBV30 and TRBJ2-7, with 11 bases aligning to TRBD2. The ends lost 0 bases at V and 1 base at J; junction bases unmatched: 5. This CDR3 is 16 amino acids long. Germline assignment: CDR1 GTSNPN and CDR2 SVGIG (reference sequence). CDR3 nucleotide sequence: TGTGCCTGGAGTGTACGAACTAGCGGGAGTTCCTACGAGCAGTACTTC. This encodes CAWSVRTSGSSYEQYF.

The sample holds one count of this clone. The CDR3 sequence: CASSLQGATMNTEAFF. Written as DNA, the CDR3 is TGTGCCAGCAGCCTACAGGGGGCGACGATGAACACTGAAGCTTTCTTT. V is TRBV7-8 and J is TRBJ1-1, with 9 nucleotides matching TRBD1. Germline CDR1 and CDR2: SGHVS and FQNEAQ. CDR3 length equals 16 residues. J lost 0 bases, V lost 5 bases, and 7 bases had no gene match.